The entry that follows covers one T cell receptor beta chain sequence. This sample is part of a study of identical twins. TCRdb ran MiXCR on the 5' RACE reads and lists one entry per CDR3 protein. The sample lists about 690,000 distinct CDR3 sequences, 6.1% occurring once. The CDR3 covers 15 residues. CDR1 and CDR2 from the germline V gene are SGHKS and YYEKEE (reference sequence). V lost 4 bases and J lost 4; bases outside the gene matches: 6. The sequencing sample was made of naive T cells sorted from blood. The genes are TRBV5-5 and TRBJ2-2, with TRBD1 matching 8 bases. This TCR derives from a man between 18 and 35 years old in good health. CDR3 nucleotides: TGTGCCAGCAGCCCCCGGACAGGGTTCACCGGGGAGCTGTTTTTT. It codes for CASSPRTGFTGELFF.